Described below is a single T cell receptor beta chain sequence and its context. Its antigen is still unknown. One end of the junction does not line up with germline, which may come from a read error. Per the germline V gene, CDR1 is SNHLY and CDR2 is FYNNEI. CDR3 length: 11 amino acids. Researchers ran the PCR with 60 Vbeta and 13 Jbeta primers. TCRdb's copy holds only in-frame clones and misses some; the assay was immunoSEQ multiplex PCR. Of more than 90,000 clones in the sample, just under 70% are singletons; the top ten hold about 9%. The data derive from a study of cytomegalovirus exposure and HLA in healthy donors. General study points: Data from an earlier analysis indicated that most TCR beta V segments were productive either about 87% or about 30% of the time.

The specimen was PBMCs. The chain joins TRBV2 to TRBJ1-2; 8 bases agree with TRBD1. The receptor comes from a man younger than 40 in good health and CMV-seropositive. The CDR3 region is CDSSDGQGSTF. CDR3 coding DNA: TGTGACAGCAGCGATGGACAGGGATCGACCTTC.